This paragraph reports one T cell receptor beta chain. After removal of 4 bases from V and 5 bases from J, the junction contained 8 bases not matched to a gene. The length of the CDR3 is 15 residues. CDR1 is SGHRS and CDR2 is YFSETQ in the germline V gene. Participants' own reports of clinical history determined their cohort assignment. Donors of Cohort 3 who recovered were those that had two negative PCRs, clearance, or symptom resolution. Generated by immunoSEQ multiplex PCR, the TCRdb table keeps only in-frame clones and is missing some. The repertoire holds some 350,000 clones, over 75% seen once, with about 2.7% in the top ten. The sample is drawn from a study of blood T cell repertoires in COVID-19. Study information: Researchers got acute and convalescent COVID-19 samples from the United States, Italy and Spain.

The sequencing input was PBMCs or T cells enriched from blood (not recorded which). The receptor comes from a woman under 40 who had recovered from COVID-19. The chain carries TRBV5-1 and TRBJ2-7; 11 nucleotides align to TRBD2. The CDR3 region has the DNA TGCGCCAGCAGCCCGGGAGTAGCGGGAGGGGACGAGCAGTACTTC. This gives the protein CASSPGVAGGDEQYF.